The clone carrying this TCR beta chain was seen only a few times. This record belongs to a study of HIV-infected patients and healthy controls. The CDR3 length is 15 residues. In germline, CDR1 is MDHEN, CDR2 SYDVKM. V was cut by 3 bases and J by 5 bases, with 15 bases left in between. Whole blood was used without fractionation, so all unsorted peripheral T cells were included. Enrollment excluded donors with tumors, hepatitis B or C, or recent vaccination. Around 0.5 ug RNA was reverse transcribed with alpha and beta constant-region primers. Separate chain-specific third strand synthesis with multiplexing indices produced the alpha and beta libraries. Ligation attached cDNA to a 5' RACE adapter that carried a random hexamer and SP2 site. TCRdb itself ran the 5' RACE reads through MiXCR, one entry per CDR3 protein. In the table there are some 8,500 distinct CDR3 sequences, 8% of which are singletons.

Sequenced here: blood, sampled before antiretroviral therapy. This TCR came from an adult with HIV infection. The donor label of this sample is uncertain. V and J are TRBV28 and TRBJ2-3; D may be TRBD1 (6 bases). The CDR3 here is CASSFFDRIEDTQYF. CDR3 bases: TGTGCCAGCAGTTTCTTCGACAGGATAGAAGATACGCAGTATTTT.